These 23 T cell receptor beta chains originate from one sample sequenced in a study of T cell responses to AZD1222 COVID-19 vaccine. Sequenced by immunoSEQ multiplex PCR; TCRdb stores in-frame clones only, minus some. The sample yields approximately 150,000 clones, around 92% seen once. The material was peripheral blood, obtained on day 0 of AZD1222 vaccination. Receptors were obtained from an adult in good health.

The chain uses TRBV2 and TRBJ1-5; 8 nucleotides agree with TRBD1. CDR1 is SNHLY, CDR2 FYNNEI, per germline. This CDR3 spans 18 amino acids. V lost 4 bases, J lost 3 bases, and 14 bases stayed unmatched. The CDR3 coding sequence is TGTGCCAGCAGTGGGGAGAGGCAGGGGGCGCGAATCAATCAGCCCCAGCATTTT. Translation gives CASSGERQGARINQPQHF.

This clone came up once. The chain recombines TRBV4-3 with TRBJ2-7, with 7 bases matching TRBD2. The J segment lost 1 base and the V segment lost 0 bases, leaving 6 bases of the junction unmatched. This CDR3 is built from 16 residues. CDR1 is LGHNA, CDR2 YSLEER, per germline. For the CDR3, the DNA is TGCGCCAGCAGCCAAGATCTCCAGCGGGGTTCCTACGAGCAGTACTTC. This encodes CASSQDLQRGSYEQYF.

This clone was recorded only once. The chain couples TRBV6-2 or TRBV6-3 to TRBJ2-3; 7 positions agree with TRBD1. Trimming at V came to 2 bases and at J to 3 bases, leaving 5 bases not matched to a gene. The CDR3 is made up of 15 amino acids. Germline V gene lookup returns CDR1 MNHEY and CDR2 SVGEGT. The CDR3 loop is CASSYQGVRTDTQYF. The CDR3 nucleotides are TGTGCCAGCAGTTACCAGGGGGTTCGAACAGATACGCAGTATTTT.

As for this clone: At the DNA level, this CDR3 is encoded by other sequences in the same sample as well. The CDR3 here is CASSSSRDTEAFF. The CDR3 DNA follows: TGTGCCAGCAGTTCTTCCAGGGACACTGAAGCTTTCTTT. The chain links TRBV27 to TRBJ1-1; D possibly corresponds to TRBD1 (5 bases). V lost 4 bases to trimming and J lost 3 bases, with 9 bases between them. From germline, CDR1 is MNHEY and CDR2 SMNVEV (reference sequence). CDR3 size: 13 residues.

V is TRBV7-9 and J is TRBJ2-3, with D possibly matching TRBD1 (6 bases). Trimming took off 4 bases at V and 4 bases at J, with 24 bases between the two ends. From germline, CDR1 is SEHNR and CDR2 FQNEAQ (reference sequence). CDR3 length equals 18 residues. The CDR3 is CASSSHGQSSKGADTQYF. The CDR3 nucleotides read TGTGCCAGCAGCTCACACGGACAGTCGAGTAAGGGGGCAGATACGCAGTATTTT.

This clone was recorded only once. This chain connects TRBV2 to TRBJ1-5; TRBD1 is a possible D gene (6 bases). Looked up from germline, CDR1 is SNHLY and CDR2 is FYNNEI. Between the trimmed V and J ends, which lost 3 bases and 6 bases, there was a span of 12 bases. The CDR3 consists of 14 residues. The CDR3 reads CASSDKGGVQPQHF. Written as DNA, the CDR3 is TGTGCCAGCAGTGACAAGGGGGGAGTTCAGCCCCAGCATTTT.

This clone was picked up a small number of times. The CDR3 DNA sequence: TGCGCCAGCAGCCAGAACAGGGCCGGGAATTCACCCCTCCACTTT. Translation: CASSQNRAGNSPLHF. This rearrangement joins TRBV4-1 to TRBJ1-6, with a possible D match to TRBD1 (6 bases). CDR3 length equals 15 residues. V was cut by 3 bases and J by 7 bases, with 13 bases left in between. CDR1 is MGHRA, CDR2 YSYEKL, per germline.

J is TRBJ1-6 and V is TRBV7-2; D is ambiguous. The CDR3 totals 15 residues. V was clipped by 5 bases and J by 7 bases, with 15 bases between them. Germline-derived CDR1 and CDR2 are SGHTA and FQGNSA. CDR3 protein: CASSPARQANSPLHF. CDR3 sequence (DNA): TGTGCCAGCAGCCCCGCCCGCCAGGCCAATTCACCCCTCCACTTT.

This chain links TRBV3-1 (or the pseudogene TRBV3-2) with TRBJ1-3, with TRBD1 as a possible D gene (6 bases). Germline values: CDR1 LGHDT, CDR2 YNNKEL (reference sequence). CDR3 length equals 14 residues. V lost 2 bases to trimming and J lost 2 bases, with 7 bases between them. The CDR3 DNA follows: TGTGCCAGCAGCCAACAGGGGACTGGAAACACCATATATTTT. It specifies CASSQQGTGNTIYF.

CDR3 nucleotide sequence: TGTGCCACCAGCAGAGATGCCAGGTATGGCTACACCTTC. This gives the protein CATSRDARYGYTF. V is TRBV15 and J is TRBJ1-2; D is unclear. In germline, CDR1 is LNHNV, CDR2 YYDKDF (reference sequence). Trimming stripped 0 bases from V and 5 bases from J, with 7 bases between. The CDR3 length is 13 residues.

The J gene is TRBJ1-2, the V gene TRBV24-1, with a weak D call TRBD1 (6 bases). The V end was cut by 4 bases, the J end by 3 bases, with 17 bases between. CDR1 KGHDR and CDR2 SFDVKD come from the germline V gene. The CDR3 contains 16 residues. The CDR3: CATSDSRSGADYGYTF. CDR3 in DNA: TGTGCCACCAGTGACTCTCGTTCAGGGGCCGACTATGGCTACACCTTC.

This clone has just a few counts. This chain connects TRBV4-3 to TRBJ1-5; 8 positions match TRBD1. After removal of 2 bases from V and 7 bases from J, the junction contained 7 bases not matched to a gene. This CDR3 has 15 residues. The germline gives CDR1 LGHNA, CDR2 YSLEER. CDR3 DNA sequence: TGCGCCAGCAGCCAAAACGTCGGACAGGGACAGCCCCAGCATTTT. Its protein product is CASSQNVGQGQPQHF.

The chain couples TRBV19 to TRBJ2-1, with 8 bases identical to TRBD1. CDR1 and CDR2 (germline): LNHDA, SQIVND (reference sequence). This CDR3 spans 15 amino acids. V lost 5 bases and J lost 2; bases outside the gene matches: 5. This chain's CDR3 is CASSARQGPYNEQFF. Here the CDR3 DNA reads TGTGCCAGTAGTGCCAGACAGGGGCCCTACAATGAGCAGTTCTTC.

This chain connects TRBV13 to TRBJ2-7, with TRBD1 identical over 8 bases. The CDR3 runs to 17 residues. After removal of 5 bases from V and 1 base from J, the junction contained 13 bases not matched to a gene. The germline V gene has CDR1 PRHDT and CDR2 FYEKMQ (reference sequence). The chain's CDR3 is CASSKTRTGSRSYEQYF. The CDR3, as DNA: TGTGCCAGCAGCAAAACCCGGACAGGGTCGAGGTCCTACGAGCAGTACTTC.

The chain carries TRBV7-8 and TRBJ2-7, with 14 bases fitting TRBD2. Trimming at V came to 5 bases and at J to 6 bases, leaving 6 bases not matched to a gene. CDR1 and CDR2 (germline): SGHVS, FQNEAQ. The CDR3 is made up of 15 amino acids. As DNA, the CDR3 is TGTGCCAGCAGCCCGGGACTAGCGGGAGCGGGCGAGCAGTACTTC. This encodes CASSPGLAGAGEQYF.

This chain uses TRBV4-3 with TRBJ2-3; D gene ambiguous. Trimming removed 0 bases at V and 1 base at J, with 8 bases between. The CDR3 extends over 15 amino acids. Germline CDR1 reads LGHNA; CDR2 reads YSLEER. For the CDR3, the DNA is TGCGCCAGCAGCCAAGATTACGGCCGCACAGATACGCAGTATTTT. It specifies CASSQDYGRTDTQYF.

The table lists this clone with a count of one. CDR3 region: CASSHAPGQSRDKNIQYF. The DNA for the CDR3 is TGCGCCAGCAGCCATGCCCCGGGACAAAGCCGGGACAAAAACATTCAGTACTTC. The rearrangement joins TRBV4-1 to TRBJ2-4, with D perhaps TRBD1 (6 bases). CDR3 length: 18 amino acids. CDR1 MGHRA and CDR2 YSYEKL come from the germline V gene. V gave up 3 bases and J gave up 3 bases, with 21 bases separating them.

This chain links TRBV4-2 with TRBJ1-1, with D hard to call. The CDR3 length is 13 residues. V lost 5 bases and J lost 5, with 12 bases in between. CDR1 LGHNA and CDR2 YNFKEQ come from the germline V gene. Here the CDR3 reads CASSEWGGTEAFF. The CDR3, as DNA: TGTGCCAGCAGCGAATGGGGAGGGACTGAAGCTTTCTTT.

The chain combines TRBV27 with TRBJ2-3; D is perhaps TRBD2 (7 bases). In germline, CDR1 is MNHEY, CDR2 SMNVEV (reference sequence). Between the trimmed V and J ends, which lost 5 bases and 5 bases, there was a span of 14 bases. CDR3 length: 14 residues. CDR3 protein: CASSNGGLVDTQYF. The DNA for the CDR3 is TGTGCCAGCAGTAACGGGGGGCTGGTAGATACGCAGTATTTT.

The chain is built from TRBV7-8 and TRBJ2-1; D might be TRBD1 (6 bases). CDR1 is SGHVS and CDR2 is FQNEAQ in the germline V gene. The CDR3 loop spans 15 amino acids. With 2 bases removed from V and 1 base from J, the gap between germline ends came to 9 bases. CDR3 protein: CASSLTQGSYNEQFF. The DNA for the CDR3 is TGTGCCAGCAGCTTAACACAGGGTTCCTACAATGAGCAGTTCTTC. The whole variable domain, filled in from reference TRBV7-8 and TRBJ2-1, reads GAGVSQSPRYKVAKRGQDVALRCDPISGHVSLFWYQQALGQGPEFLTYFQNEAQLDKSGLPSDRFFAERPEGSVSTLKIQRTQQEDSAVYLCASSLTQGSYNEQFFGPGTRLTVL.

This clone was counted once. This chain links TRBV6-5 with TRBJ1-2, with TRBD1 as a possible D gene (6 bases). Germline assignment: CDR1 MNHEY and CDR2 SVGAGI. CDR3 size: 15 residues. Deletions cut 6 bases from V and 2 bases from J, with 16 bases between. The CDR3 spells CASRARQDLNYGYTF. CDR3 nucleotides: TGTGCCAGCAGAGCTAGACAGGATCTCAACTATGGCTACACCTTC.

The chain is built from TRBV10-3 and TRBJ2-1; TRBD1 matches at 7 bases. Trimming took 0 bases from V and 2 from J; bases not matched to a gene: 7. Looked up from germline, CDR1 is ENHRY and CDR2 is SYGVKD. The CDR3 is 17 residues long. The DNA for the CDR3 is TGTGCCATCAGTGAGTCGAGCCAGGGGGTCCCCTACAATGAGCAGTTCTTC. Its protein is CAISESSQGVPYNEQFF.

V and J are TRBV25-1 and TRBJ1-2, with D maybe TRBD1 (6 bases). CDR1 is MGHDK, CDR2 SYGVNS, per germline. The V and J ends lost 1 base and 4 bases respectively, with 13 bases between them. CDR3 length: 15 amino acids. The CDR3 bases are TGTGCCAGCAGTGAATTCTGGGCGACAGGCTATGGCTACACCTTC. It specifies CASSEFWATGYGYTF.